These 6 T cell receptor beta chains share one sample of origin, sequenced in a study of T cell responses to AZD1222 COVID-19 vaccine. TCRdb's copy holds only in-frame clones and misses some; the assay was immunoSEQ multiplex PCR. The sample holds roughly 100,000 clones, more than 70% seen once. The specimen was peripheral blood, collected on day 0 of AZD1222 vaccination. The receptors stem from an adult in good health.

This clone was observed a single time. The chain uses TRBV28 and TRBJ2-2; D ambiguous. V lost 8 bases to trimming and J lost 5 bases, with 18 bases between them. The CDR3 has 15 residues. Germline loops: CDR1 MDHEN, CDR2 SYDVKM. This chain's CDR3 is CASETPTVGTGELFF. CDR3 in DNA: TGTGCCAGCGAAACCCCCACAGTTGGTACCGGGGAGCTGTTTTTT.

The CDR3 spells CSASTAYEQYF. The CDR3 DNA follows: TGCAGTGCTTCGACAGCCTACGAGCAGTACTTC. The chain is built from TRBV20-1 and TRBJ2-7; D perhaps matches TRBD1 (5 bases). The CDR3 runs to 11 residues. Trimming stripped 5 bases from V and 2 bases from J, with 7 bases between. The germline CDR1 and CDR2 sequences are DFQATT and SNEGSKA (reference sequence).

This chain's CDR3 is CASSLMGLLRTGELFF. The CDR3 DNA reads as TGTGCCAGCAGCCTAATGGGACTGCTGAGGACCGGGGAGCTGTTTTTT. V and J are TRBV27 and TRBJ2-2, with D possibly matching TRBD2 (6 bases). Trimming pared 6 bases from V and 5 bases from J, leaving 19 bases between. Per the germline V gene, CDR1 is MNHEY and CDR2 is SMNVEV (reference sequence). This CDR3 is built from 16 residues.

As to this clone: The junction differs from germline at one of its ends, possibly a read error. The rearrangement uses TRBV5-1 and TRBJ1-5; D is possibly TRBD1 (5 bases). This CDR3 spans 16 amino acids. Germline V lookup: CDR1 SGHRS, CDR2 YFSETQ. The CDR3 sequence: CASSLGDGLSNQPQHF. The CDR3 region has the DNA TGCGCCAGCAGTTTGGGGGACGGTCTTAGCAATCAGCCCCAGCATTTT.

V usage is TRBV4-1 and J usage is TRBJ2-1, with unresolved D. The CDR3 spans 15 residues. Germline V gene sequence: CDR1 MGHRA, CDR2 YSYEKL. V shed 3 bases and J shed 0 bases, with 9 bases lying between them. CDR3 coding DNA: TGCGCCAGCAGCCATCCCGACCTCTCCTACAATGAGCAGTTCTTC. It codes for CASSHPDLSYNEQFF.

The chain joins TRBV27 to TRBJ2-3; D is undetermined. The CDR3 runs 11 residues. V was clipped by 2 bases and J by 5 bases, with 2 bases between them. Germline lookup yields CDR1 MNHEY and CDR2 SMNVEV (reference sequence). The CDR3 DNA follows: TGTGCCAGCAGTTTAGTAGATACGCAGTATTTT. It encodes CASSLVDTQYF.